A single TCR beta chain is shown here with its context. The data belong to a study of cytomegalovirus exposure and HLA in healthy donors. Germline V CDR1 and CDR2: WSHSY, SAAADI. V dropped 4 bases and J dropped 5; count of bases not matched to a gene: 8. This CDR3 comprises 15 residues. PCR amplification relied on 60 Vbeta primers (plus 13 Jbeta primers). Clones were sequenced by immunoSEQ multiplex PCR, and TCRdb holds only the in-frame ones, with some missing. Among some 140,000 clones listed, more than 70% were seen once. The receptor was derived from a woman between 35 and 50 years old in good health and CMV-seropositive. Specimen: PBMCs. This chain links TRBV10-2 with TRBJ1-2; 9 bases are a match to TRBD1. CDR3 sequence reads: CASSASGQGEYGYTF. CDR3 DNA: TGCGCCAGCAGTGCGTCGGGACAGGGAGAATATGGCTACACCTTC.